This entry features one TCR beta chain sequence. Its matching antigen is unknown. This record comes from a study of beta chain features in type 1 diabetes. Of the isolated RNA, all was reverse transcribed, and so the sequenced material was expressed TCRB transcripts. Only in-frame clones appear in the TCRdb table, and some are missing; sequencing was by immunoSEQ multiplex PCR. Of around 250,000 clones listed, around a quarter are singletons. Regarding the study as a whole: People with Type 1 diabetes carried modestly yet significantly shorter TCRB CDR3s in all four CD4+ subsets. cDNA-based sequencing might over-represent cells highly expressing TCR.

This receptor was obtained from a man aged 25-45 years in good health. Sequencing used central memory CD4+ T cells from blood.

CDR3 loop: CASSSGVSGANVLTF. The CDR3 region has the DNA TGTGCCAGCTCTTCAGGGGTATCTGGGGCCAACGTCCTGACTTTC. V gene TRBV28 combines with J gene TRBJ2-6, with TRBD1 as a possible D gene (6 bases). From germline, CDR1 is MDHEN and CDR2 SYDVKM. The V end was cut by 8 bases, the J end by 1 base, with 12 bases between. This CDR3 comprises 15 residues.